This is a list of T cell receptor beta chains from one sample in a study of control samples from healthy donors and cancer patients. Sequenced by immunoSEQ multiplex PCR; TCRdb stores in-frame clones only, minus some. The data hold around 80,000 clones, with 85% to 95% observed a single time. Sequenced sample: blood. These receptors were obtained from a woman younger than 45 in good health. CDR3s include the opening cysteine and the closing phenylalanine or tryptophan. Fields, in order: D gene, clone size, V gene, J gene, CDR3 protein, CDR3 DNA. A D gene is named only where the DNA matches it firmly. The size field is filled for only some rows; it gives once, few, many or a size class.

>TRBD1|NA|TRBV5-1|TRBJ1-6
CASSSQGAGDSPLHF
TGCGCCAGCAGCTCACAGGGGGCTGGGGATTCACCCCTCCACTTT
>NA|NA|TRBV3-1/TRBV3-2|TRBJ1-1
CASSHTLGGRMNTEAFF
TGTGCCAGCAGCCACACTTTAGGGGGGCGGATGAACACTGAAGCTTTCTTT
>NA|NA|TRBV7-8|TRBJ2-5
CASSLVGQIRETQYF
TGTGCCAGCAGCTTAGTTGGACAGATTCGAGAGACCCAGTACTTC
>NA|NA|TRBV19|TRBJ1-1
CASSHAQNTEAFF
TGTGCCAGCAGTCACGCCCAGAACACTGAAGCTTTCTTT
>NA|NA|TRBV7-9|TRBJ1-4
CASSLGQGNFEKLFF
TGTGCCAGCAGCTTAGGTCAGGGGAATTTCGAAAAACTGTTTTTT
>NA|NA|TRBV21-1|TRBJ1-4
CASSKERAVSEKLFF
TGTGCCAGCAGCAAAGAGAGGGCGGTTTCCGAAAAACTGTTTTTT
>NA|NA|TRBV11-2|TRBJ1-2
CASSSLPWANYGYTF
TGTGCCAGCAGCTCTCTCCCGTGGGCTAACTATGGCTACACCTTC
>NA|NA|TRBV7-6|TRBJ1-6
CASSPGTFSPLHF
TGTGCCAGCAGCCCGGGGACATTTTCACCCCTCCACTTT
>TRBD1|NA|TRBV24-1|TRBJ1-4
CATSDGTVGDEKLFF
TGTGCCACCAGTGATGGGACAGTCGGGGATGAAAAACTGTTTTTT
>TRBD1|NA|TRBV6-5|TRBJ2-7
CASSYSPDQGAYEQYF
TGTGCCAGCAGTTACTCTCCCGACCAGGGGGCATACGAGCAGTACTTC
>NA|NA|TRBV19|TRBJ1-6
CASSRIEDSPLHF
TGTGCCAGTAGTAGAATCGAGGATTCACCCCTCCACTTT
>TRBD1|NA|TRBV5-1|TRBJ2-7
CASSLMTGSPYEQYF
TGCGCCAGCAGCTTGATGACAGGGAGTCCCTACGAGCAGTACTTC
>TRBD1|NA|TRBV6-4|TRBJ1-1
CASSETGGRREAFF
TGTGCCAGCAGTGAAACAGGGGGCCGGCGGGAAGCTTTCTTT
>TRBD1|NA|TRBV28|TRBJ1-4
CASRDRDKLFF
TGTGCCAGCAGGGACAGGGACAAACTGTTTTTT
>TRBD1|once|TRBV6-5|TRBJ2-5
CASRPGTVNQETQYF
TGTGCCAGCAGGCCCGGGACAGTCAACCAAGAGACCCAGTACTTC
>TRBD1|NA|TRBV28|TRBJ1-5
CASSLFGQGGLVSNQPQHF
TGTGCCAGCAGTTTATTCGGACAGGGTGGGCTAGTTAGCAATCAGCCCCAGCATTTT
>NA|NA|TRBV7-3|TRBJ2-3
CASSLSPNTDTQYF
TGTGCCAGCAGCTTAAGTCCAAACACAGATACGCAGTATTTT
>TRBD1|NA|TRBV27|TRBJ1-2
CASSLTGTGYGYTF
TGTGCCAGCAGTTTAACAGGGACAGGCTATGGCTACACCTTC
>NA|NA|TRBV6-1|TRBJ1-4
CASSSLTGPGEKLFF
TGTGCCAGCAGTTCTCTGACAGGACCGGGAGAAAAACTGTTTTTT
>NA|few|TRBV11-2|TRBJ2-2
CASSFTNTGELFF
TGTGCCAGCAGCTTCACAAACACCGGGGAGCTGTTTTTT
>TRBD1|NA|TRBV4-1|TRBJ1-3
CASSPLGLPTNADRSSGNTIYF
TGCGCCAGCAGCCCCTTGGGCCTTCCCACTAATGCGGACAGGAGCTCTGGAAACACCATATATTTT
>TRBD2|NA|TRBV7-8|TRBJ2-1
CASSFTSGSYNEQFF
TGTGCCAGCAGCTTTACTAGCGGGTCCTACAATGAGCAGTTCTTC
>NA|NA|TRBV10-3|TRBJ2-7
CAISRGFYEQYF
TGTGCCATCAGCAGGGGCTTCTACGAGCAGTACTTC
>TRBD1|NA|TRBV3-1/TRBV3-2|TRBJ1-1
CASSQESVVTGVGWTEAFF
TGTGCCAGCAGCCAAGAGAGTGTAGTGACAGGGGTTGGGTGGACTGAAGCTTTCTTT
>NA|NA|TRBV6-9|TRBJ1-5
CASSYKGFRNQPQHF
TGTGCCAGCAGTTACAAAGGATTTCGCAATCAGCCCCAGCATTTT
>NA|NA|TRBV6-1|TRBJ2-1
CASSEAQIYEQFF
TGTGCCAGCAGTGAAGCGCAGATCTATGAGCAGTTCTTC
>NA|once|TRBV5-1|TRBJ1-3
CASSLEGPGNTIYF
TGCGCCAGCAGCTTGGAGGGTCCTGGAAACACCATATATTTT
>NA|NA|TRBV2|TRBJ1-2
CAILMAGTARNYGYTF
TGTGCCATCCTGATGGCCGGGACCGCGAGGAACTATGGCTACACCTTC
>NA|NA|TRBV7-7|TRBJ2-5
CASSLVTGFGETQYF
TGTGCTAGCAGCTTAGTGACGGGATTCGGGGAGACCCAGTACTTC
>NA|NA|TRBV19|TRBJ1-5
CASRAATSGNSNQPQHF
TGTGCCAGTAGAGCTGCGACTTCGGGGAATAGCAATCAGCCCCAGCATTTT
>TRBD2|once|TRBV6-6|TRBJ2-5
CASSRSGGAWGQETQYF
TGTGCCAGCAGTCGGAGCGGGGGGGCATGGGGACAAGAGACCCAGTACTTC
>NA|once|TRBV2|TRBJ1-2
CASSRNQNNRDGYTF
TGTGCCAGCAGTCGGAACCAGAATAACAGGGATGGCTACACCTTC
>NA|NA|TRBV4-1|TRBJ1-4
CASSQGMNEKLFF
TGCGCCAGCAGCCAGGGAATGAATGAAAAACTGTTTTTT
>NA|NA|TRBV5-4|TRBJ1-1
CASSLRGEAFF
TGTGCCAGCAGCTTGAGGGGTGAAGCTTTCTTT
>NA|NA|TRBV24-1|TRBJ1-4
CATSGSHRGNEKLFF
TGTGCCACCAGTGGCTCCCACCGGGGAAATGAAAAACTGTTTTTT
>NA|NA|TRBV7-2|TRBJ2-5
CATRPGFSAEAQYF
TGTGCCACCAGACCCGGGTTCTCAGCCGAGGCCCAGTACTTC
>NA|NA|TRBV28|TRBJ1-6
CASSLLIGGGTPLHF
TGTGCCAGCAGTTTATTAATTGGGGGGGGTACACCCCTCCACTTT
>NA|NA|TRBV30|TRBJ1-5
CAWSDVRSAGNQPQHF
TGTGCCTGGAGTGATGTTAGATCCGCGGGCAATCAGCCCCAGCATTTT
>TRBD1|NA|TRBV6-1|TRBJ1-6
CASSESYRGSNSPLHF
TGTGCCAGCAGTGAATCATACAGGGGTTCAAATTCACCCCTCCACTTT
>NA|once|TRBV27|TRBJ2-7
CASEQGNEQYF
TGTGCCAGCGAACAGGGAAACGAGCAGTACTTC
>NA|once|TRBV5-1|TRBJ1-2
CASSYSRDYGYTF
TGCGCCAGCAGCTACTCCCGGGATTACGGCTACACCTTC
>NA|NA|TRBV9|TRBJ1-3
CASSGSFGNTIYF
TGTGCCAGCAGCGGGTCGTTCGGAAACACCATATATTTT
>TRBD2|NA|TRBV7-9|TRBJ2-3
CASTLWGGMTDTQYF
TGTGCCAGCACCCTTTGGGGGGGGATGACAGATACGCAGTATTTT
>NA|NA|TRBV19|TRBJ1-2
CASSWTVGYGYTF
TGTGCCAGTAGTTGGACAGTCGGCTATGGCTACACCTTC
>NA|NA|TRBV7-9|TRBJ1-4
CASSLGRASTNEKLFF
TGTGCCAGCAGCCTTGGCAGGGCTTCAACTAATGAAAAACTGTTTTTT
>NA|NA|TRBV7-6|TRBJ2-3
CASSLVVSPYTDTQYF
TGTGCCAGCAGCTTAGTGGTCTCACCCTACACAGATACGCAGTATTTT
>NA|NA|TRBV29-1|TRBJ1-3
CSVGDRTGNTIYF
TGCAGCGTGGGCGACCGGACGGGAAACACCATATATTTT
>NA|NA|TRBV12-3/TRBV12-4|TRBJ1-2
CASSRNRLGGYTF
TGTGCCAGCAGTCGGAACAGGCTCGGGGGCTACACCTTC
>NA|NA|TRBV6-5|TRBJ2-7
CASLSSISYEQYF
TGTGCCAGTTTATCTAGCATATCCTACGAGCAGTACTTC
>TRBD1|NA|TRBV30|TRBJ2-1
CANDRGNEQFF
TGTGCCAACGACAGGGGTAATGAGCAGTTCTTC
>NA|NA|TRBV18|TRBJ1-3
CASSLDSSGNTIYF
TGTGCCAGCTCACTAGACAGCTCTGGAAACACCATATATTTT
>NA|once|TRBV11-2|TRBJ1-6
CASSPTINSPLHF
TGTGCCAGCAGCCCCACGATAAATTCACCCCTCCACTTT
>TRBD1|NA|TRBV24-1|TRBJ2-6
CATSAGGVSSGANVLTF
TGTGCCACCAGTGCAGGGGGCGTAAGCTCTGGGGCCAACGTCCTGACTTTC
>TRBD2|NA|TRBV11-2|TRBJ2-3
CASSPGTSMYTQYF
TGTGCCAGCAGTCCCGGGACTAGCATGTATACGCAGTATTTT
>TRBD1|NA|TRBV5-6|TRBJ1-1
CASSPPTGAGEAFF
TGTGCCAGCAGCCCGCCGACAGGGGCGGGTGAAGCTTTCTTT
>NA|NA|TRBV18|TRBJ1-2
CASSPNGNHYGYTF
TGTGCCAGCTCACCAAACGGGAATCACTATGGCTACACCTTC
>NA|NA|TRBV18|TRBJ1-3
CASSPLRGTDGGNTIYF
TGTGCCAGCTCACCTCTTCGGGGAACCGACGGAGGAAACACCATATATTTT